This T cell receptor beta chain was obtained from a study of TIL therapy for anti-PD-1-resistant metastatic lung cancer. About the study: Progressing patients received lymphodepletion, expanded TIL infusion and IL-2. Four tumors were EGFR-mutant and two were ALK-rearranged.

CDR1 SGHDT and CDR2 YYEEEE come from the germline V gene. V shed 1 base and J shed 7 bases, with 6 bases lying between them. The CDR3 has 12 residues. This was the immunoSEQ v3 assay. Sequenced by immunoSEQ multiplex PCR; TCRdb stores in-frame clones only, minus some. The data hold nearly 60,000 clones, with more than 60% observed a single time. Specified time point: pre-treatment sample, taken before nivolumab and TIL therapy. This clone has a handful of counts. The chain has TRBV5-6 and TRBJ1-3; no definite D call. This receptor was identified in a person aged 25 to 80 with non-small cell lung cancer. The sample here was blood, taken at baseline. DNA of the CDR3: TGTGCCAGCAGCTTGCTGGGGAACACCATATATTTT. It specifies CASSLLGNTIYF.